The TCR beta chain described here comes from a study of CD8 T cell repertoires and HIV-1 epitope variants. Germline V gives CDR1 MDHEN, CDR2 SYDVKM. The trim removed 3 bases at V and 9 bases at J, leaving 7 bases unmatched. The CDR3 runs to 14 residues. Only in-frame clones appear in the TCRdb table, and some are missing; sequencing was by immunoSEQ multiplex PCR. The sample carries roughly 5,000 clones, over 60% recorded once. On this clone itself: The antigen is unknown.

This clonotype was obtained from a male donor with HIV. Sequencing was carried out using cultured CD8+ T cells derived from PBMCs. The rearrangement joins TRBV28 to TRBJ2-1; 8 bases are shared with TRBD2. In DNA form, the CDR3 reads TGTGCCAGCAGTTTTAGGGTAGCGGGGAGTGAGCAGTTCTTC. Protein sequence: CASSFRVAGSEQFF.